The rows below give T cell receptor beta chains drawn from one sample of a study of blood T cells in healthy people across ages. Each CDR3 protein gets one entry after TCRdb re-called the 5' RACE reads with MiXCR. The sample holds approximately 1.5 million distinct CDR3 sequences, approximately 43% seen once. What was sequenced was blood. All receptors derive from a woman in her late teens or twenties in good health. The CDR3 runs from the conserved cysteine through the conserved F or W. Clone size, where shown, is once, few, many, or a class for clones that have expanded.

abundance: many; v_gene: TRBV7-9; len: 17; j_gene: TRBJ2-5; CDR3aa: CASSLDGSGRRMETQYF
abundance: NA; v_gene: TRBV29-1; len: 13; j_gene: TRBJ2-5; CDR3aa: CSVCQTGGETQYF
abundance: few; v_gene: TRBV20-1; len: 14; j_gene: TRBJ2-7; CDR3aa: CSAGRAGFDNEQYF
abundance: few; v_gene: TRBV7-9; len: 14; j_gene: TRBJ2-1; CDR3aa: CASSTSGYYNEQFF
abundance: NA; v_gene: TRBV30; len: 12; j_gene: TRBJ1-4; CDR3aa: CASDRGGEKLFF
abundance: NA; v_gene: TRBV5-1; len: 18; j_gene: TRBJ2-1; CDR3aa: CASSFLEGVAGGVNEQFF
abundance: NA; v_gene: TRBV6-2/TRBV6-3; len: 15; j_gene: TRBJ1-2; CDR3aa: CASTSLPRVLYGYTF
abundance: NA; v_gene: TRBV7-2; len: 14; j_gene: TRBJ1-2; CDR3aa: CASSIRDSRSGYTF
abundance: NA; v_gene: TRBV9; len: 14; j_gene: TRBJ1-2; CDR3aa: CASSGGLHSGGCTF
abundance: NA; v_gene: TRBV29-1; len: 13; j_gene: TRBJ2-7; CDR3aa: CSVNEGGTYEQYF
abundance: NA; v_gene: TRBV4-3; len: 15; j_gene: TRBJ1-2; CDR3aa: CASSQDLTGYYGYTF
abundance: NA; v_gene: TRBV6-5; len: 16; j_gene: TRBJ2-5; CDR3aa: CASSYEVFGQGETQYF
abundance: few; v_gene: TRBV12-3/TRBV12-4; len: 15; j_gene: TRBJ1-2; CDR3aa: CASSLAGASAHGYTF
abundance: few; v_gene: TRBV5-1; len: 13; j_gene: TRBJ2-5; CDR3aa: CASSRVKEETQYF
abundance: few; v_gene: TRBV13; len: 15; j_gene: TRBJ1-2; CDR3aa: CASSYYGTGDHGYTF
abundance: NA; v_gene: TRBV12-3/TRBV12-4; len: 18; j_gene: TRBJ2-7; CDR3aa: CAGSLLSHWLDDSYEQYF
abundance: NA; v_gene: TRBV12-3/TRBV12-4; len: 15; j_gene: TRBJ2-3; CDR3aa: CASSFQQASTDTQYF
abundance: NA; v_gene: TRBV5-1; len: 13; j_gene: TRBJ1-1; CDR3aa: CASSAWEKTKAFF
abundance: NA; v_gene: TRBV7-2; len: 14; j_gene: TRBJ1-4; CDR3aa: CASSMTLSNEKLFF
abundance: NA; v_gene: TRBV30; len: 12; j_gene: TRBJ1-1; CDR3aa: CAWSGQGQLTFF